In its sample, the clone carrying this T cell receptor beta chain was seen a few times. Its antigen is unknown. Trimming pared 0 bases from V and 6 bases from J, leaving 18 bases between. CDR3 length equals 16 residues. Per germline, CDR1 SGDLS and CDR2 YYNGEE. A J-beta primer mix and a sample-barcoded 5' primer were used in a second PCR of about 7 to 12 cycles. Every cDNA molecule carried a tag from a template-switch adaptor bearing 12 random nucleotides. All samples gave at least 3 million CDR3-containing paired-end reads. TCRdb called the 5' RACE reads again in MiXCR, with one record for every CDR3 protein. Of about 1.6 million distinct CDR3 sequences listed, about 35% were seen once; the top ten hold about 11%. This record comes from a study of blood T cells in healthy people across ages. The study's findings and limits: Estimated diversity, derived from one million T cells, was regarded as an underestimate. Donor CMV status, an unknown factor, possibly confounded changes in expanded clonotypes.

The sample consisted of blood. This receptor was identified in a woman aged 25 to 39 in good health. V and J are TRBV9 and TRBJ1-1, with D tentatively TRBD1 (6 bases). The CDR3 protein is CASSVGPGKGGSEAFF. DNA of the CDR3: TGTGCCAGCAGCGTAGGCCCTGGTAAGGGGGGATCTGAAGCTTTCTTT.